Below are 16 T cell receptor beta chains sequenced from a single sample in a study of T cell responses to AZD1222 COVID-19 vaccine. Using immunoSEQ multiplex PCR, the repertoire was profiled, and TCRdb retains in-frame clones only, with some absent. The sample carries approximately 110,000 clones, around 94% recorded once. The sequenced sample was peripheral blood, obtained on day 0 of AZD1222 vaccination. The source of these receptors is an adult in good health.

The chain uses TRBV19 and TRBJ2-7, with D tentatively TRBD2 (5 bases). The V and J ends lost 5 bases and 3 bases respectively, with 20 bases between them. Germline lookup yields CDR1 LNHDA and CDR2 SQIVND (reference sequence). The CDR3 sequence is 16 residues long. The CDR3 spells CASSPAIGEPGYEQYF. CDR3 nucleotide sequence: TGTGCCAGTAGTCCGGCAATCGGGGAGCCCGGCTACGAGCAGTACTTC.

CDR3 residues: CASSPHRGNTEAFF. Written as DNA, the CDR3 is TGTGCCAGCAGCCCTCACAGGGGGAACACTGAAGCTTTCTTT. This chain links TRBV9 with TRBJ1-1; 7 nucleotides line up with TRBD1. The germline V gene has CDR1 SGDLS and CDR2 YYNGEE. With V trimmed by 4 bases and J by 1 base, 4 bases remained unmatched. The CDR3 has 14 amino acids. The full variable domain, completed using reference TRBV9 and TRBJ1-1, is DSGVTQTPKHLITATGQRVTLRCSPRSGDLSVYWYQQSLDQGLQFLIQYYNGEERAKGNILERFSAQQFPDLHSELNLSSLELGDSALYFCASSPHRGNTEAFFGQGTRLTVV.

V and J are TRBV28 and TRBJ1-5; a possible D gene is TRBD1 (5 bases). From germline, CDR1 is MDHEN and CDR2 SYDVKM. The CDR3 extends over 14 amino acids. The V gene lost 2 bases and the J gene lost 7 bases, with 12 bases spanning the gap. CDR3 in amino acids: CASSLGGISQPQHF. CDR3 DNA sequence: TGTGCCAGCAGTTTAGGGGGTATATCCCAGCCCCAGCATTTT. The full variable domain, its missing parts supplied by reference TRBV28 and TRBJ1-5, is DVKVTQSSRYLVKRTGEKVFLECVQDMDHENMFWYRQDPGLGLRLIYFSYDVKMKEKGDIPEGYSVSREKKERFSLILESASTNQTSMYLCASSLGGISQPQHFGDGTRLSIL.

A few counts support this clone. The chain uses TRBV7-2 and TRBJ2-2; 8 bases are a match to TRBD1. This CDR3 contains 15 residues. V trimming: 8 bases; J trimming: 4 bases; junction bases outside the gene matches: 9. The germline gives CDR1 SGHTA, CDR2 FQGNSA. CDR3 DNA sequence: TGTGCCAGCCGCTCAGGGGGCGAAGGCACCGGGGAGCTGTTTTTT. Protein: CASRSGGEGTGELFF.

The CDR3 loop reads CASSLGGNYGYTF. For the CDR3, the DNA is TGTGCCAGCAGTTTAGGGGGAAACTATGGCTACACCTTC. The J gene is TRBJ1-2, the V gene TRBV28; D is perhaps TRBD1 (5 bases). Deletions cut 2 bases from V and 2 bases from J, with 6 bases between. The CDR3 is 13 residues long. The germline V gene has CDR1 MDHEN and CDR2 SYDVKM.

The chain links TRBV9 to TRBJ2-3; D unresolved. CDR3 length equals 14 residues. Germline lookup yields CDR1 SGDLS and CDR2 YYNGEE. V lost 0 bases and J 1 base, leaving 6 bases between the germline ends. As DNA, the CDR3 is TGTGCCAGCAGCGTAGGTCCGGGCACAGATACGCAGTATTTT. This codes for CASSVGPGTDTQYF.

The rearrangement uses TRBV18 and TRBJ1-2; D call uncertain. The length of the CDR3 is 15 residues. The germline gives CDR1 KGHSH, CDR2 LQKENI. Trimming removed 2 bases at V and 5 bases at J, with 15 bases between. CDR3 sequence: CASSPIKGVGYGYTF. The CDR3 DNA reads as TGTGCCAGCTCACCAATAAAGGGAGTAGGGTATGGCTACACCTTC.

V gene TRBV18 combines with J gene TRBJ1-6; D perhaps matches TRBD1 (6 bases). The V end lost 1 base, the J end lost 5 bases, and 15 bases lay between the germline ends. The V gene's germline CDR1 is KGHSH and CDR2 LQKENI. CDR3 length: 17 amino acids. This CDR3 is CASSPLYTRDNNSPLHF. DNA of the CDR3: TGTGCCAGCTCACCACTTTATACCCGGGACAATAATTCACCCCTCCACTTT.

The chain employs TRBV3-1 (or the pseudogene TRBV3-2) and TRBJ1-3; D gene ambiguous. Germline V gives CDR1 LGHDT, CDR2 YNNKEL (reference sequence). The CDR3 length is 14 residues. Trimming took off 3 bases at V and 0 bases at J, with 6 bases between the two ends. The CDR3 bases are TGTGCCAGCAGCCAGGGGAGCTCTGGAAACACCATATATTTT. Encoded protein: CASSQGSSGNTIYF.

J is TRBJ1-1 and V is TRBV15; D not certain. Trimming cost V 3 bases and J 1 base, with 12 bases left between them. The CDR3 length is 15 residues. Germline loops: CDR1 LNHNV, CDR2 YYDKDF (reference sequence). CDR3 region: CATSSEPLGNTEAFF. CDR3 nucleotides: TGTGCCACCAGCAGCGAACCGTTGGGGAACACTGAAGCTTTCTTT.

The chain carries TRBV5-6 and TRBJ2-7; no firm D call. The ends were cut back, 0 bases at V and 1 base at J, with 5 bases in the middle. Germline loops: CDR1 SGHDT, CDR2 YYEEEE. This CDR3 comprises 13 residues. DNA of the CDR3: TGTGCCAGCAGCTTGGACCTTTCCTACGAGCAGTACTTC. Translated: CASSLDLSYEQYF.

The chain has TRBV19 and TRBJ2-2; D unclear. Germline V gene sequence: CDR1 LNHDA, CDR2 SQIVND (reference sequence). V was shortened by 4 bases and J by 7 bases, with 13 bases between the two germline ends. This CDR3 is built from 14 residues. DNA of the CDR3: TGTGCCAGTAGTAACGCTCGGACCGTCGGGGAGCTGTTTTTT. This sequence encodes CASSNARTVGELFF.

J is TRBJ1-1 and V is TRBV5-6; no clear D. V was cut by 0 bases and J by 0 bases, with 12 bases left in between. The length of the CDR3 is 16 residues. In germline, CDR1 is SGHDT, CDR2 YYEEEE. In DNA, the CDR3 is TGTGCCAGCAGCTTGGGACTTGTCGGTCTGAACACTGAAGCTTTCTTT. Its translation is CASSLGLVGLNTEAFF.

The J gene is TRBJ1-1, the V gene TRBV9; D call uncertain. V was cut by 0 bases and J by 9 bases, with 12 bases left in between. The CDR3 is 13 residues long. CDR1 and CDR2 (germline): SGDLS, YYNGEE. The CDR3 DNA sequence: TGTGCCAGCAGCGTAGTCGATGGAGCCCAAGCTTTCTTT. It is translated as CASSVVDGAQAFF.

This sequence joins TRBV27 and TRBJ2-5; D may be TRBD2 (5 bases). V shed 7 bases and J shed 3 bases, with 15 bases lying between them. This CDR3 is built from 14 residues. The germline V gene encodes CDR1 MNHEY and CDR2 SMNVEV (reference sequence). The CDR3 DNA reads as TGTGCCAGCACTCACGGACTGCGGGAAGAGACCCAGTACTTC. Its protein product is CASTHGLREETQYF.

With regard to this clone: A read error may produce the germline difference seen at one junction end. The CDR3 DNA sequence: TGTACCAGCAGTCAGACCGGGACAGGAGATAGCAATCAGCCCCAGCATTTT. This encodes CTSSQTGTGDSNQPQHF. The chain links TRBV6-2 or TRBV6-3 to TRBJ1-5; TRBD1 aligns across 8 bases. This CDR3 region has 17 residues. Germline CDR1 is MNHEY and CDR2 is SVGEGT.